These 13 T cell receptor beta chains originate from one sample sequenced in a study of early T cells in non-severe SARS-CoV-2 infection. TCRdb processed the 5' RACE reads anew with MiXCR; each CDR3 protein has one entry. The data contain fewer than 100,000 distinct CDR3 sequences, approximately 15% of them singletons. Sequencing used whole blood. The origin of the receptors is an adult who was a healthcare worker with PCR-confirmed SARS-CoV-2 infection or an uninfected control (not recorded which).

The chain is built from TRBV5-1 and TRBJ2-1, with 9 bases aligning to TRBD2. The germline V gene encodes CDR1 SGHRS and CDR2 YFSETQ. Trimming cost V 0 bases and J 1 base; bases outside gene matches: 5. There are 17 residues in the CDR3. DNA of the CDR3: TGCGCCAGCAGCTTGGAAGGTCTAGCGGGATCCTACAATGAGCAGTTCTTC. Its protein product is CASSLEGLAGSYNEQFF. The whole variable domain, remainder taken from reference TRBV5-1 and TRBJ2-1, is KAGVTQTPRYLIKTRGQQVTLSCSPISGHRSVSWYQQTPGQGLQFLFEYFSETQRNKGNFPGRFSGRQFSNSRSEMNVSTLELGDSALYLCASSLEGLAGSYNEQFFGPGTRLTVL.

This clonotype was detected a few times. The chain uses TRBV10-3 and TRBJ2-3, with TRBD1 identical over 11 bases. Germline CDR1 and CDR2: ENHRY and SYGVKD. Trimming took 6 bases from V and 4 from J; bases not matched to a gene: 6. The CDR3 length is 15 residues. The CDR3 coding sequence is TGTGCCATCAGCCCGGGACAGGGGGAACCAGATACGCAGTATTTT. It specifies CAISPGQGEPDTQYF.

The chain carries TRBV6-2 or TRBV6-3 and TRBJ2-7, with D unresolved. The CDR3 length is 12 residues. CDR1 and CDR2 from the germline V gene are MNHEY and SVGEGT. V was shortened by 6 bases and J by 4 bases, with 10 bases between the two germline ends. The CDR3 region is CASSRLSYEQYF. CDR3 in DNA: TGTGCCAGCAGCCGCCTTAGTTACGAGCAGTACTTC.

This clonotype was seen only a few times. The chain carries TRBV10-1 and TRBJ1-2, with TRBD1 matching 7 bases. CDR1 and CDR2 from the germline V gene are WNHNN and SYGVQD (reference sequence). The ends lost 4 bases at V and 0 bases at J; junction bases unmatched: 11. CDR3 length equals 17 residues. The CDR3 coding sequence is TGCGCCAGCAGTGCGGGGGCGACAGGGCCAGCTAACTATGGCTACACCTTC. This translates into CASSAGATGPANYGYTF.

This clonotype was counted many times. The chain couples TRBV29-1 to TRBJ2-5; D is ambiguous. With 6 bases removed from V and 6 bases from J, the gap between germline ends came to 11 bases. This CDR3 region has 11 residues. In germline, CDR1 is SQVTM, CDR2 ANQGSEA. DNA for the CDR3: TGCAGCGTCGTAGCTTGGCAGACCCAGTACTTC. The encoded protein is CSVVAWQTQYF.

As to this clonotype: The germline gene is not matched at one end of the junction; a read error may be the cause. V usage is TRBV5-1 and J usage is TRBJ1-1, with a weak D call TRBD1 (5 bases). CDR1 and CDR2 (germline): SGHRS, YFSETQ. The CDR3 has 14 residues. The CDR3 region has the DNA TGCGCCTGCAGCTTGGGGACTTCGAACACTGAAGCTTTCTTT. It encodes CACSLGTSNTEAFF. The variable domain in full, completed from reference TRBV5-1 and TRBJ1-1, reads KAGVTQTPRYLIKTRGQQVTLSCSPISGHRSVSWYQQTPGQGLQFLFEYFSETQRNKGNFPGRFSGRQFSNSRSEMNVSTLELGDSALYLCACSLGTSNTEAFFGQGTRLTVV.

This clonotype was recorded a few times. The chain recombines TRBV7-9 with TRBJ1-1, with unresolved D. This CDR3 is 14 amino acids long. V was clipped by 1 base and J by 3 bases, with 9 bases between them. Germline CDR1 reads SEHNR; CDR2 reads FQNEAQ (reference sequence). The CDR3 nucleotides read TGTGCCAGCAGCTTAGTCCTTGGGGACACTGAAGCTTTCTTT. Its protein product is CASSLVLGDTEAFF.

This clonotype showed up just a few times. The chain joins TRBV29-1 to TRBJ2-6; D remains unclear. The germline V gene has CDR1 SQVTM and CDR2 ANQGSEA. V was pared by 1 base and J by 2 bases, with 6 bases between. This CDR3 comprises 14 residues. The CDR3 region has the DNA TGCAGCGTTGAAGTCGGTGCTGGGGCCAACGTCCTGACTTTC. Its protein product is CSVEVGAGANVLTF. Using reference TRBV29-1 and TRBJ2-6 for the parts outside the CDR3, the full variable domain is SAVISQKPSRDICQRGTSLTIQCQVDSQVTMMFWYRQQPGQSLTLIATANQGSEATYESGFVIDKFPISRPNLTFSTLTVSNMSPEDSSIYLCSVEVGAGANVLTFGAGSRLTVL.

Only a few counts were recorded for this clonotype. The chain carries TRBV18 and TRBJ1-1; D gene ambiguous. Germline values: CDR1 KGHSH, CDR2 LQKENI. The CDR3 covers 16 residues. V gave up 1 base and J gave up 1 base, with 13 bases separating them. CDR3 in amino acids: CASSPLGEQRNTEAFF. Here the CDR3 DNA reads TGTGCCAGCTCACCACTCGGGGAGCAGAGGAACACTGAAGCTTTCTTT.

A few counts support this clonotype. The genes are TRBV29-1 and TRBJ2-2; 8 nucleotides match TRBD1. This CDR3 is built from 13 residues. In germline, CDR1 is SQVTM, CDR2 ANQGSEA. Losses at the gene ends were 6 bases for V and 8 bases for J; bases not matched to a gene: 8. The CDR3 DNA reads as TGCAGCGTAAGGCAGGGGGCGGAAGGGGAGCTGTTTTTT. Residues: CSVRQGAEGELFF.

The rearrangement links TRBV10-3 to TRBJ2-7; tentatively, D is TRBD1 (5 bases). The V gene lost 5 bases and the J gene lost 2 bases, with 7 bases spanning the gap. The germline V gene encodes CDR1 ENHRY and CDR2 SYGVKD. This CDR3 region has 12 residues. CDR3 residues: CAISQTAYEQYF. CDR3 DNA sequence: TGTGCCATCAGTCAGACAGCCTACGAGCAGTACTTC.

V is TRBV18 and J is TRBJ2-3; 10 bases are a match to TRBD2. Germline lookup yields CDR1 KGHSH and CDR2 LQKENI. This CDR3 comprises 16 residues. The ends lost 1 base at V and 2 bases at J; junction bases unmatched: 3. The DNA for the CDR3 is TGTGCCAGCTCACCACTCCTAGCGGGGGCCACAGATACGCAGTATTTT. Translation: CASSPLLAGATDTQYF. Using reference TRBV18 and TRBJ2-3 for the parts outside the CDR3, the full variable domain is NAGVMQNPRHLVRRRGQEARLRCSPMKGHSHVYWYRQLPEEGLKFMVYLQKENIIDESGMPKERFSAEFPKEGPSILRIQQVVRGDSAAYFCASSPLLAGATDTQYFGPGTRLTVL.

J is TRBJ1-4 and V is TRBV6-1; 7 bases match TRBD1. V was pared by 5 bases and J by 0 bases, with 12 bases of the junction left unmatched. Germline V gives CDR1 MNHNS, CDR2 SASEGT. This CDR3 comprises 18 residues. The CDR3 region is CASSLTGQFSATNEKLFF. CDR3 in DNA: TGTGCCAGCAGTCTCACGGGACAGTTTTCTGCAACTAATGAAAAACTGTTTTTT.